This TCR beta chain was sequenced during a study of shared clonotypes between healthy human individuals. Profiled with immunoSEQ multiplex PCR; TCRdb holds only in-frame clones, not every one. This sample has 450,000 to 500,000 clones; 70% to 80% occur once, and the top ten carry 10% to 15%. There are 14 residues in the CDR3. Germline V gives CDR1 GTSNPN, CDR2 SVGIG (reference sequence). Deletions cut 3 bases from V and 3 bases from J, with 14 bases between. What was sequenced was PBMCs. The chain combines TRBV30 with TRBJ2-5; D is possibly TRBD2 (5 bases). The receptor's source is a woman in her thirties or forties in good health. Some clones in this sample may be carry-over from other donors' samples. The chain's CDR3 is CAWRLAGIKETQYF. In DNA form, the CDR3 reads TGTGCCTGGAGACTGGCGGGTATCAAAGAGACCCAGTACTTC.